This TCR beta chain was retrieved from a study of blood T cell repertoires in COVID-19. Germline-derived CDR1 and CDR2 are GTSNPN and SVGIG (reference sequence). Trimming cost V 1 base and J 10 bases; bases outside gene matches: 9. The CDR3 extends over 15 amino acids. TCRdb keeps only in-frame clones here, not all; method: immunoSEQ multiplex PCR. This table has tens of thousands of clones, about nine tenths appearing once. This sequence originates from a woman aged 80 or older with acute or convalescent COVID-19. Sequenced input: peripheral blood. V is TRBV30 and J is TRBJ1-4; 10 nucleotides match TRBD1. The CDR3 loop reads CAWSDPLRQGAKLFF. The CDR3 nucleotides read TGTGCCTGGAGTGACCCCCTGAGACAGGGGGCAAAACTGTTTTTT.